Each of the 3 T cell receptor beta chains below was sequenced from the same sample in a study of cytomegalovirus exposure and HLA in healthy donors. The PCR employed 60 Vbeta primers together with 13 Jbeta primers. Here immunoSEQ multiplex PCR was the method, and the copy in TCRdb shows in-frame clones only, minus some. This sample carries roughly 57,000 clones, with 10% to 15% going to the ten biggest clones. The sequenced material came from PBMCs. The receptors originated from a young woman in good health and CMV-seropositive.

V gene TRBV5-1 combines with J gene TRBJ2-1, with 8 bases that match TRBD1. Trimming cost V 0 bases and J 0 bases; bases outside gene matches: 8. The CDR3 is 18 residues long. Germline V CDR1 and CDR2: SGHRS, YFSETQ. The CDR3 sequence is CASSLAPQGASSYNEQFF. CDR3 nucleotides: TGCGCCAGCAGCTTGGCACCCCAGGGGGCGAGCTCCTACAATGAGCAGTTCTTC.

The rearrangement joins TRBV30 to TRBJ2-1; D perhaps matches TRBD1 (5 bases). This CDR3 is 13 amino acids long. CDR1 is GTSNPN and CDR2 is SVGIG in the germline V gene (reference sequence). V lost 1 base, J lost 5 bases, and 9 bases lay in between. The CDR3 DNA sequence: TGTGCCTGGAGTGAGGGGTTCGACAATGAGCAGTTCTTC. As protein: CAWSEGFDNEQFF.

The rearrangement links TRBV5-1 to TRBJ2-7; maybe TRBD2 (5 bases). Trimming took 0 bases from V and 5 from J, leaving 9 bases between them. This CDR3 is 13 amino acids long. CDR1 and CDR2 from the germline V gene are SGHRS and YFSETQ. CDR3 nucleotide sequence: TGCGCCAGCAGCTTGGGACTAAACGACGAGCAGTACTTC. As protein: CASSLGLNDEQYF.